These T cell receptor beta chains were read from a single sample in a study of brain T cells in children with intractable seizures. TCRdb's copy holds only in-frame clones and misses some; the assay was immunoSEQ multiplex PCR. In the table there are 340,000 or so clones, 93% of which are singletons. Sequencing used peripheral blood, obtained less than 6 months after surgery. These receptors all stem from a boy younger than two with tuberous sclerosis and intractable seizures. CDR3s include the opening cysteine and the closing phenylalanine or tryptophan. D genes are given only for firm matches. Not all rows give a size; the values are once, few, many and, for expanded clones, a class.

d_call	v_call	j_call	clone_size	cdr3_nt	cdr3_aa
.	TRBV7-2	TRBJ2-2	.	TGTGCCAGCAGCTTAGAGTTTGGGGCCCATGCCGGGGAGCTGTTTTTT	CASSLEFGAHAGELFF
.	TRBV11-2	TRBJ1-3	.	TGTGCCAGCAGCCGGCGAGGGGTGCTTGGAAACACCATATATTTT	CASSRRGVLGNTIYF
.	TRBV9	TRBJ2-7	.	TGTGCCAGCAGTAGAGGGGGCGAGCAGTACTTC	CASSRGGEQYF
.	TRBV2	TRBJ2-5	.	TGTGCCAGCAGTGCCTGGGGTAGGGGGGAGGAGACCCAGTACTTC	CASSAWGRGEETQYF
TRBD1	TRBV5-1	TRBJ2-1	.	TGCGCCAGCAGCGGGGGACAGGGCCCCCACAATGAGCAGTTCTTC	CASSGGQGPHNEQFF
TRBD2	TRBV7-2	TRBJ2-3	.	TGTGCCAGCAGCTTAGTGGGGGAGACTAGCGGGGACACAGATACGCAGTATTTT	CASSLVGETSGDTDTQYF
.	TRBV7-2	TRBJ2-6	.	TGTGCCAGCCGGGGCTCTGGGGCCAACGTCCTGACTTTC	CASRGSGANVLTF
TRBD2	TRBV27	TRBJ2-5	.	TGTGCCAGCAGTTTACGAGGAGCGGGAGGGCTACACCAAGAGACCCAGTACTTC	CASSLRGAGGLHQETQYF
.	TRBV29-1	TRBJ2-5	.	TGCAGCGTTGAAGGGTGGCGCATTCAAGAGACCCAGTACTTC	CSVEGWRIQETQYF
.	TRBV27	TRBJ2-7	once	TGTGCCAGCAGTTTGGCAGGGTTGTCCTACGAGCAGTACTTC	CASSLAGLSYEQYF
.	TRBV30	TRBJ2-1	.	TGTGCCTGGAGCGGAGGGAACCTCTACAATGAGCAGTTCTTC	CAWSGGNLYNEQFF
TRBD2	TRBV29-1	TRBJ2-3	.	TGCAGCGTTGAAGGAGGAGCGGGAGGGTACCCAGATACGCAGTATTTT	CSVEGGAGGYPDTQYF
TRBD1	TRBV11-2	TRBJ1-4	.	TGTGCCAGCAGCACTAACAGGGGGCGAAGTGAAAAACTGTTTTTT	CASSTNRGRSEKLFF
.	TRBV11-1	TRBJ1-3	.	TGTGCCAGCAGCTTACATCGGCGTGGAAACACCATATATTTT	CASSLHRRGNTIYF
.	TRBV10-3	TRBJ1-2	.	TGTGCCAACGGGGCCGGGGGCTTCGATGGCTACACCTTC	CANGAGGFDGYTF
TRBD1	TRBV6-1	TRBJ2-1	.	TGTGCCAGCAGTGAATATGGGACAGGGATGTACAATGAGCAGTTCTTC	CASSEYGTGMYNEQFF
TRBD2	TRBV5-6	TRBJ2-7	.	TGTGCCAGCAGCGCGGGACTAGCGGGACAGTCGATCCCCTACGAGCAGTACTTC	CASSAGLAGQSIPYEQYF
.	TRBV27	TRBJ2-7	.	TGTGCCAGCAGTTTATCTCAACGATTCTACGAGCAGTACTTC	CASSLSQRFYEQYF
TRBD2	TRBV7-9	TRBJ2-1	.	TGTGCCAGCAGCCTAAGACTAGCGGGAGGGGATGAGCAGTTCTTC	CASSLRLAGGDEQFF
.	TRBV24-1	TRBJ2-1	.	TGTGCCACCAGTGATTTAACCGGGTATGAGCAGTTCTTC	CATSDLTGYEQFF
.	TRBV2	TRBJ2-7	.	TGTGCCAGCGGTAGGGACATCTCCTACGAGCAGTACTTC	CASGRDISYEQYF
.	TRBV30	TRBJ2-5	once	TGTGCCTGGAGTGGAGACCCTGAGAGGGAGACCCAGTACTTC	CAWSGDPERETQYF
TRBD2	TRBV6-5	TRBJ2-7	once	TGTGCCGGTCCAGGCCGGACTAGCGGGAGTTACGAGCAGTACTTC	CAGPGRTSGSYEQYF
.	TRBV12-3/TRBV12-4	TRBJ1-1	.	TGTGCCAGCAGTTTAGAACCGGACGAAGCTTTCTTT	CASSLEPDEAFF
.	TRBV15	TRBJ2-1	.	TGTGCCACCAGCAGAGACGTGGGCTCCTACAATGAGCAGTTCTTC	CATSRDVGSYNEQFF
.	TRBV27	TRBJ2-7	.	TGTGCCAGCAGTTTATCGAGTACCAGGGACGAGCAGTACTTC	CASSLSSTRDEQYF
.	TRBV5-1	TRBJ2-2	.	TGCGCCAGCAGCTTGGAGCCAGCCAAGGCATACACCGGGGAGCTGTTTTTT	CASSLEPAKAYTGELFF
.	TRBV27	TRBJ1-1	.	TGTGCCAGCACAGCATTGAACACTGAAGCTTTCTTT	CASTALNTEAFF
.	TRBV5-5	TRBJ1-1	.	TGTGCCAGCACCGATTGGGGTTTGGACACTGAAGCTTTCTTT	CASTDWGLDTEAFF
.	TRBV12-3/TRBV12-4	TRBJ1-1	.	TGTGCCAGCAGTTTAGTGCAGGGTATGGCTTTCTTT	CASSLVQGMAFF
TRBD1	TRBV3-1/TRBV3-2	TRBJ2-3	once	TGTGCCAGCAGGCTTACAGGGGGCCCCACAGATACGCAGTATTTT	CASRLTGGPTDTQYF
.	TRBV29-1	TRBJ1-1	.	TGCAGCGTTGACGTGGGGGCTGGTACTGAAGCTTTCTTT	CSVDVGAGTEAFF
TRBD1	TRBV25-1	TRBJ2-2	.	TGTGCCAGCGCAGGAGCGGGACAGGGGAACACCGGGGAGCTGTTTTTT	CASAGAGQGNTGELFF
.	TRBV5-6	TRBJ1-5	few	TGTGCCAGCAGCCTCGGTGGGGGAAGCAATCAGCCCCAGCATTTT	CASSLGGGSNQPQHF
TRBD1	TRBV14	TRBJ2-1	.	TGTGCCAGCAGCCAGGGGACAGACATCTGGAGCTCCTACAATGAGCAGTTCTTC	CASSQGTDIWSSYNEQFF
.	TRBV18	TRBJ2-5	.	TGTGCCAGCTCACCGACGGAGTACCAAGAGACCCAGTACTTC	CASSPTEYQETQYF
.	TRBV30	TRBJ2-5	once	TGTGCCTGGAGTGCCTCCCGTCCCCTAAACGGGGAGACCCAGTACTTC	CAWSASRPLNGETQYF
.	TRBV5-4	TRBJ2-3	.	TGTGCCAGCAGCTTGGACCAGGGGATCATAGATACGCAGTATTTT	CASSLDQGIIDTQYF
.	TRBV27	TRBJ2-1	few	TGTGCCAGCAGTTTATCCACCGGGACAGAGCAGTTCTTC	CASSLSTGTEQFF
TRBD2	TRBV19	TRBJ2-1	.	TGTGCCAGTAGTATAAAGCGGGGGCTTTTTGAGCAGTTCTTC	CASSIKRGLFEQFF
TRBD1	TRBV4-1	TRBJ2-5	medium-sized	TGCGCCAGCAGCCGAGTGGACAGGGACCAAGAGACCCAGTACTTC	CASSRVDRDQETQYF
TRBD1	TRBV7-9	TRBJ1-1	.	TGTGCCAGCAGCTCGGGGACAGGGGCGGCGAACACTGAAGCTTTCTTT	CASSSGTGAANTEAFF
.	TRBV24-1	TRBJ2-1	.	TGTGCCACCAGTGATCTGGGTGAGCAGTTCTTC	CATSDLGEQFF
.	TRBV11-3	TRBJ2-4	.	TGTGCCAGCAGCTACAACAGGGATATAGCCAAAAACATTCAGTACTTC	CASSYNRDIAKNIQYF
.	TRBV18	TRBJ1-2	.	TGTGCCAGCTCACCCCCGGGCGGTGGCTACACCTTC	CASSPPGGGYTF
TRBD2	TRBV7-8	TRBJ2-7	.	TGTGCCAGCAGCGGGGGAGGGTCCAACTACGAGCAGTACTTC	CASSGGGSNYEQYF
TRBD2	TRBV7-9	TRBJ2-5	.	TGTGCCAGCAGCCCCCCTGGGAGGGAGGGCCGTGAGACCCAGTACTTC	CASSPPGREGRETQYF
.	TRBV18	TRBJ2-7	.	TGTGCCAGCTCACCACCAGAAATAGACTCCTACGAGCAGTACTTC	CASSPPEIDSYEQYF
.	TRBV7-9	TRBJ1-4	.	TGTGCCAGCAGCTCCCGCGGGGGGCCAGTCAATAATGAAAAACTGTTTTTT	CASSSRGGPVNNEKLFF
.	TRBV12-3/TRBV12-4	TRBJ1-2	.	TGTGCCAGCAGCCTAGGACCCGGGATTGGCTACACCTTC	CASSLGPGIGYTF
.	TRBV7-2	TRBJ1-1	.	TGTGCCAGCAGCTTTCATCCGGGTACTGAAGCTTTCTTT	CASSFHPGTEAFF
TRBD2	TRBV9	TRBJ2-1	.	TGTGCCAGCAGCTTCCTAGCGGGAGGGCCCAGACAGGGGGATGAGCAGTTCTTC	CASSFLAGGPRQGDEQFF
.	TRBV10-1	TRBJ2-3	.	TGCGCCAACCTGGGACCCCAGGGTTCAGATACGCAGTATTTT	CANLGPQGSDTQYF
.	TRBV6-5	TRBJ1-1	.	TGTGCCAGCAGTCGGGACTTGAACACTGAAGCTTTCTTT	CASSRDLNTEAFF
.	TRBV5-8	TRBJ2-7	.	TGTGCCAGCAGCCGTCTTTCGGAGCAGTACTTC	CASSRLSEQYF
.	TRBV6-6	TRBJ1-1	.	TGTGCCAGCAGTTACGTACAGGTCCCAGTCCAGGCTTTCTTT	CASSYVQVPVQAFF
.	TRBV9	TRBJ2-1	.	TGTGCCAGCAGCCCCTCTGACAATGAGCAGTTCTTC	CASSPSDNEQFF
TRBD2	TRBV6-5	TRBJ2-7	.	TGTGCCAGCAGTCCCAAGCGGGAGGGAGGGCAGTACTTC	CASSPKREGGQYF
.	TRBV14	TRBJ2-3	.	TGTGCCAGCAGCCAAGCTGGGTCCCCAGATACGCAGTATTTT	CASSQAGSPDTQYF